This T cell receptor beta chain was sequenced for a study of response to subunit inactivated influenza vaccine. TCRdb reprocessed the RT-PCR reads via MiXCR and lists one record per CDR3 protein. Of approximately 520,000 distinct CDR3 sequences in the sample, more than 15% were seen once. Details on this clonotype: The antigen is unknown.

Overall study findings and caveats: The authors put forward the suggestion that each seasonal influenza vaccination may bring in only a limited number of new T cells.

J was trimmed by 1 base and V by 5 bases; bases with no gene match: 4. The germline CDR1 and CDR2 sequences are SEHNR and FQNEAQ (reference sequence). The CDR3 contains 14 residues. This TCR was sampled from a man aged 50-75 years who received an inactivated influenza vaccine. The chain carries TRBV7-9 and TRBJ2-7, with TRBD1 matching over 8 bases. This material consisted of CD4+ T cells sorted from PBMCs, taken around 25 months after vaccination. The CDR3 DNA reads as TGTGCCAGCAGCAGACAGGGGAAGTCCTACGAGCAGTACTTC. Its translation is CASSRQGKSYEQYF.